Here is one T cell receptor (beta chain) with its context. This clonotype was seen at least ten times. Its antigen is still unknown. Base qualities are not provided; no much larger clone lies one nucleotide away. In the ophthalmopathy patients, disease was moderately to severely active, with a Clinical Activity Score of 3 or more, a NOSPECS grade of 4 or more, and a duration of less than 3 months. Any patient with an uncontrolled infection, another autoimmune disease, pregnancy or lactation was excluded. Diagnoses relied on clinical symptoms, serum thyroxine and TRAb, thyroid ultrasound and orbital computed tomography. PBMCs were separated from 10 ml of fresh peripheral blood using Ficoll-Paque density gradient centrifugation. Total RNA was extracted with Trizol reagent, and quality was checked on an Agilent 2100 Bioanalyzer. The CDR3 runs 15 amino acids, cysteine and phenylalanine included. Solely the CDR3 DNA is kept, with 45 bases framed from the first base. V loses 0 bases, J loses 5 bases, and the germline ends lie 15 bases apart. CDR1 and CDR2 are drawn from the germline V gene: SGHRS, YFSETQ.

The data stem from a study of T cells in Graves' hyperthyroidism and ophthalmopathy (dated by TCRdb to between 2018 and 2021). A note on the overall study: Peripheral blood samples were taken at initial diagnosis, before any treatment was given. The study also compared thyroid tissue and blood T-cell repertoires from roughly 6 Graves' hyperthyroidism patients. For training and testing, the 80 to 100 patients in the discovery cohort were randomly divided in a 7:3 ratio. After blood sampling, hyperthyroidism patients were treated with methimazole at a starting dose of 30 mg daily, and ophthalmopathy patients were treated with high-dose intravenous methylprednisolone. According to the paper, TCR Vbeta CDR3 sequencing was carried out on over 130 peripheral blood samples, which came from some 41 ophthalmopathy, under 80 hyperthyroidism and about 17 progressor patients. To identify distinguishing TCR V-J signatures, a discovery cohort of around 100 patients was used, comprising under 45 with Graves' ophthalmopathy and under 60 with stable Graves' hyperthyroidism. Prospective prediction of ophthalmopathy was tested in an independent validation cohort consisting of some 19 hyperthyroidism patients and 15 or so patients who later progressed to ophthalmopathy. The research as a whole found: Most expanded thyroid clonotypes (frequency above 0.001) were also detected in blood, a finding suggesting that blood repertoires may reflect thyroid immune responses. No statistical method was used to set the sample size in advance, and investigators knew the group allocation. A 13 V-J signature model separated ophthalmopathy from stable hyperthyroidism, with around 91% sensitivity and 81.08% specificity in cross-validation and 80%/75% in testing. In validation, the model predicted progression to ophthalmopathy with over 65% sensitivity and roughly 75% specificity, a median of approximately 6.7 months before onset.

The TCR beta CDR3 regions were amplified from the RNA transcripts. The first round of RT-PCR for the TCR CDR3 was performed with the HTBI primer set and the Qiagen OneStep RT-PCR kit. A second multiplex PCR round built the libraries, followed by size selection and purification. Libraries were sequenced paired-end with 100 bp reads on an Illumina HiSeq2000. The authors processed their data as follows. Raw data were processed with SOAPnuke, discarding reads with adapters, uncalled bases, mean Phred below 15, or no exact constant-primer or identifier match. COPE v1.2.5 was used to merge the high-quality paired reads, and each unique nucleotide sequence was defined as a clonotype. MiTCR v1.1 was used to align clonotypes to the IMGT TRBV, TRBD and TRBJ reference segments. Only V-J combinations with frequency above 0.0001, covering about 99% of repertoires, were analysed. A TCS score was defined as the ratio between F50 (clonal expansion) and ExV (chaos), using BLOSUM62-based TCRdist between CDR3 peptides within each V-J. Welch's t-statistics and random forest reduced fewer than 550 V-J features to fewer than 15, which were used in a naive Bayes classifier (R e1071). TCRdb passed the public sequencing reads through fastp at Q25 and MiXCR, retaining productive beta sequences. Under each unique CDR3 protein, matching rows form one entry showing the most common genes and DNA. In this record, the V and J calls reflect TCRdb's handling and not the investigators' own analysis. The sample records around 300,000 distinct CDR3 sequences, over 20% of which are singletons. The top ten clones comprise roughly 60% of the sample.

The sequence derives from a man aged 25 to 45 with Graves' ophthalmopathy. Recombination joined TRBV5-1 with TRBJ2-7; 5 matching bases give a weak D call of TRBD2. The specimen sequenced was blood. The CDR3: CASSLARGSVDEQYF. Read as DNA, the sequence is TGCGCCAGCAGCTTGGCGCGCGGGTCGGTTGACGAGCAGTACTTC.